This T cell receptor beta chain was found in a study of T-cell memory formation after mild COVID-19 (dated by TCRdb to the early 2020s). About the study as a whole: Most TCR sequence clusters were specific to one of the two donors. Longitudinal TCRalpha and TCRbeta repertoire sequencing tracked T-cell clones expanding and contracting after mild COVID-19 in two donors. The cohort was made up of two young adult volunteers, one female and one male, who were previously healthy.

Its CDR3 holds 15 amino acids, cysteine through phenylalanine. Here the CDR3 DNA is all that survives: 45 bases in frame from base 1. Taken from the germline V gene, the CDR1 and CDR2 loops are SGHAT and FQNNGV. Relative to germline, V is missing 3 bases and J is missing 6 bases, with 9 bases of the junction outside any gene match. As regards this clonotype: What antigen it recognizes has not been identified. The record has no base qualities; no much larger clone is one base away.

Sequencing was carried out with an Illumina NovaSeq 6000. cDNA libraries for TCRalpha and TCRbeta were prepared by 5'RACE using constant-segment primers, with sample barcodes and unique molecular identifiers added. Trizol reagent was used to extract RNA from every sample. Amplification of the libraries took two PCR steps, and the second step added a second sample barcode plus Illumina TruSeq adapters. The libraries were sequenced on an Illumina NovaSeq using 2 x 150 bp paired-end reads. In the paper's pipeline: Reads were demultiplexed and collapsed into UMI-guided consensus sequences with migec v1.2.7. Using mixcr v2.1.11, UMI consensuses were aligned to TRA and TRB V and J templates and then assembled into clonotypes. Clonotypes were classified as expanded or contracted when called significant by both edgeR and NoisET, with noise models trained on biological replicates. For edgeR calls, the cutoffs were a false discovery rate-adjusted p below 0.01 and a log2 fold-change threshold of 1. As an exploratory analysis of dynamics, PCA with hierarchical clustering was applied to max-normalized trajectories of the 1000 most abundant clonotypes. The CD4 or CD8 phenotype of responding clones was assigned using the separately sequenced CD4+ and CD8+ repertoires. Through fastp at Q25 and MiXCR, TCRdb rebuilt clones from the public reads, retaining in-frame beta chains. Each entry is one CDR3 protein sequence, shown with its most common DNA and genes. TCRdb, not the original authors, processed these V and J calls. Across this sample there are 14,000 to 15,000 distinct CDR3 sequences, with 20% to 25% seen only once. The top ten hold 50% to 60% of the sample.

Ficoll-Paque density gradient centrifugation was the method used to isolate PBMCs. Beyond this particular receptor, the publication reports: The study covered only a couple of mild cases, and larger cohorts including severe cases with pre-infection samples were considered necessary. Whether the second-wave clones peaking on day 37 were SARS-CoV-2 specific was not confirmed. Contracting CD4+ clones turned up mainly in the CM and EM memory subsets, whereas EMRA was where CD8+ clones were enriched. Clones that contracted from day 15 to 85 showed balanced CD4/CD8 phenotypes, whereas a second wave of clones that expanded from day 15 to 37 leaned towards CD4+. The detection of some responding clones in pre-infection memory suggests that pre-existing cross-reactive memory T cells joined the SARS-CoV-2 response.

The TCR originated in a man between 18 and 29 years old who had mild COVID-19 (a few samples of this study predate the infection). The sample titles of this study are shuffled in the database, so cell type and time point are left out; the donor was told from shared clones. The chain is made from TRBV11-2 and TRBJ2-3, with 7 middle bases fitting TRBD1. The sample comprised PBMCs or a T cell subset sorted from them (not recorded which). CDR3 loop: CASSFVGRGSDTQYF. The DNA sequence is TGTGCCAGCAGCTTCGTAGGCAGGGGGTCGGATACGCAGTATTTT.